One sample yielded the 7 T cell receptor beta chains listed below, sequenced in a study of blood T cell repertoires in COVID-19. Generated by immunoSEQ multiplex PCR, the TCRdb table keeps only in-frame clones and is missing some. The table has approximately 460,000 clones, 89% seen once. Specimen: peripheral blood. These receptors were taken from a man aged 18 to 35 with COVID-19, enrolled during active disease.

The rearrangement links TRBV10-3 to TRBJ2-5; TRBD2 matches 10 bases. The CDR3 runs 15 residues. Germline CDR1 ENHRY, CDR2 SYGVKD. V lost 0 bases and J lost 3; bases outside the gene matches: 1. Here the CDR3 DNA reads TGTGCCATCAGTGAGTCAAGCGGGGGGGAAGAGACCCAGTACTTC. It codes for CAISESSGGEETQYF.

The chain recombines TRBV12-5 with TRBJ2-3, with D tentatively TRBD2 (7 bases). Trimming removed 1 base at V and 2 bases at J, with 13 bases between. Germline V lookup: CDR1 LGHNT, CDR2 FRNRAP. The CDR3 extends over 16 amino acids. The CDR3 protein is CASGLGRGAPTDTQYF. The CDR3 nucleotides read TGTGCTAGTGGTTTGGGACGGGGGGCTCCCACAGATACGCAGTATTTT.

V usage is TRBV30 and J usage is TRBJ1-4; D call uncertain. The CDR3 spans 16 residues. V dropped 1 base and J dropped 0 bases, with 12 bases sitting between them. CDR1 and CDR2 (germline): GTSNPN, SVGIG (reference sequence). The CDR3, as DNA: TGTGCCTGGAGTGCCCAGTCCCCTGCAACTAATGAAAAACTGTTTTTT. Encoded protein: CAWSAQSPATNEKLFF.

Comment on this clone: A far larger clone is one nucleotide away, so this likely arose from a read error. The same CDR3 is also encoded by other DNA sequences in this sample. The CDR3 sequence is CASSRGTEAFF. In DNA form, the CDR3 reads TGTGCCAGCAGCCGCGGCACTGAAGCTTTCTTT. The rearrangement joins TRBV3-1 (or the pseudogene TRBV3-2) to TRBJ1-1; D not resolved. Germline CDR1 LGHDT, CDR2 YNNKEL (reference sequence). Trimming took 4 bases from V and 4 from J, leaving 4 bases between them. The CDR3 consists of 11 residues.

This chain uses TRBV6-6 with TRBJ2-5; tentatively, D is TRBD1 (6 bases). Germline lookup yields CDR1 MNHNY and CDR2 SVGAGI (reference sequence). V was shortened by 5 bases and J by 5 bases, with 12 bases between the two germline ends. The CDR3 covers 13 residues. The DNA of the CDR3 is TGTGCCAGCAGTGCTACAGGGTTGGAGACCCAGTACTTC. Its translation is CASSATGLETQYF.

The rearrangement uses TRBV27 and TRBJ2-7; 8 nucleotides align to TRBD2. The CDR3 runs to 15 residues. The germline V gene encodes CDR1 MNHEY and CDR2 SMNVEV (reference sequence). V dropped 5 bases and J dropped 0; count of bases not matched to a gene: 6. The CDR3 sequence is CASSPHGGASYEQYF. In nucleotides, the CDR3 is TGTGCCAGCAGTCCTCACGGGGGGGCCTCCTACGAGCAGTACTTC.

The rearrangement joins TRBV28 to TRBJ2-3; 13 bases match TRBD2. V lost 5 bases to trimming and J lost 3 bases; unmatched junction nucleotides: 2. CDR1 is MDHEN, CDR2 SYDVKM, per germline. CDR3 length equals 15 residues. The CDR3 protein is CASSQGLAGTDTQYF. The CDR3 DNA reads TGTGCCAGCAGTCAGGGACTAGCGGGAACAGATACGCAGTATTTT.